Presented here are 26 T cell receptor beta chains from one specimen sequenced in a study of tumor-infiltrating T cells and Merkel cell polyomavirus (dated by TCRdb to between 2016 and 2019). Broadly, across the study: In Merkel cell carcinoma patients, the study investigated CD8+ T cells specific for the Merkel cell polyomavirus KLL epitope.

By immunohistochemistry, the tumors of all patients showed robust positive staining for Merkel cell polyomavirus Large T antigen. Library construction relied on the immunoSEQ multiplex PCR assay. TCRdb holds this immuneACCESS table with in-frame rearrangements only. Some clones are missing; in checked studies, unresolved V genes explain under half, and the rest has no known cause. Counted in this sample were 20,000 to 25,000 clones; around nine tenths of them appeared once. Together, the top ten hold more than 2.5% of the sample. The specimen was lymph node tissue. The origin of the receptors is a man aged 50-60 years with Merkel cell carcinoma.

J is TRBJ2-3 and V is TRBV5-8, with no clear D. V was cut by 0 bases and J by 3 bases, with 11 bases left in between. Germline V gives CDR1 SGHTS, CDR2 YDEGEE. CDR3 length: 15 amino acids. The CDR3 region is CASSLAGSRTDTQYF. CDR3 DNA: TGTGCCAGCAGCTTGGCCGGGTCGAGGACAGATACGCAGTATTTT. The full variable domain, in which reference TRBV5-8 and TRBJ2-3 provide the parts outside the CDR3, is EAGVTQSPTHLIKTRGQQATLRCSPISGHTSVYWYQQALGLGLQFLLWYDEGEERNRGNFPPRFSGRQFPNYSSELNVNALELEDSALYLCASSLAGSRTDTQYFGPGTRLTVL.

The chain has TRBV27 and TRBJ2-5; TRBD1 might be the D (5 bases). The CDR3 totals 13 residues. With 5 bases removed from V and 1 base from J, the gap between germline ends came to 8 bases. Germline V lookup: CDR1 MNHEY, CDR2 SMNVEV (reference sequence). CDR3 bases: TGTGCCAGCAGTAAAAGGGGCCAAGAGACCCAGTACTTC. Translating gives CASSKRGQETQYF.

V gene TRBV6-5 combines with J gene TRBJ2-5; 7 bases fit TRBD2. The CDR3 contains 13 residues. CDR1 is MNHEY, CDR2 SVGAGI, per germline. The V and J ends lost 3 bases and 5 bases, in that order; junction bases with no gene match: 3. The CDR3 bases are TGTGCCAGCAGTTATGGGAGGGTGGAGACCCAGTACTTC. Its translation: CASSYGRVETQYF.

This sequence joins TRBV7-9 and TRBJ2-7; 9 bases align to TRBD2. J lost 5 bases, V lost 1 base, and 9 bases had no gene match. The CDR3 consists of 16 residues. CDR1 SEHNR and CDR2 FQNEAQ come from the germline V gene (reference sequence). The CDR3 sequence is CASSLGSSGRFHEQYF. The CDR3, as DNA: TGTGCCAGCAGCTTAGGAAGTAGCGGGAGATTCCACGAGCAGTACTTC.

This chain uses TRBV6-1 with TRBJ1-1; TRBD1 is a possible D gene (6 bases). Germline loops: CDR1 MNHNS, CDR2 SASEGT. V lost 0 bases and J 8 bases, leaving 13 bases between the germline ends. There are 14 residues in the CDR3. CDR3 nucleotides: TGTGCCAGCAGTGAAGCATTCGGACAGATGGAAGCTTTCTTT. The encoded protein is CASSEAFGQMEAFF.

This clone has only a few counts. The rearrangement uses TRBV6-5 and TRBJ1-2, with unresolved D. Germline V gives CDR1 MNHEY, CDR2 SVGAGI. This CDR3 has 15 residues. The V and J ends lost 5 bases and 2 bases respectively, with 15 bases between them. CDR3 sequence reads: CASSRLGETNYGYTF. Here the CDR3 DNA reads TGTGCCAGCAGTCGTCTTGGGGAGACCAACTATGGCTACACCTTC.

The chain joins TRBV5-6 to TRBJ2-4, with TRBD1 identical over 9 bases. Per the germline V gene, CDR1 is SGHDT and CDR2 is YYEEEE. V was clipped by 4 bases and J by 8 bases; unmatched bases: 22. The CDR3 is 19 residues long. CDR3 DNA sequence: TGTGCCAGCAGCCGCGACGGGTCGGGACAGGGTCCTGTAAAACACATTCAGTACTTC. This encodes CASSRDGSGQGPVKHIQYF. The variable domain in full, completed from reference TRBV5-6 and TRBJ2-4, reads DAGVTQSPTHLIKTRGQQVTLRCSPKSGHDTVSWYQQALGQGPQFIFQYYEEEERQRGNFPDRFSGHQFPNYSSELNVNALLLGDSALYLCASSRDGSGQGPVKHIQYFGAGTRLSVL.

The V call is TRBV9, the J call TRBJ2-7; 9 nucleotides agree with TRBD2. V shed 0 bases and J 3 bases; nucleotides not matched to a gene: 1. Germline V gives CDR1 SGDLS, CDR2 YYNGEE. This CDR3 spans 14 amino acids. Here the CDR3 reads CASSVGLADYEQYF. CDR3 DNA: TGTGCCAGCAGCGTAGGACTAGCGGACTACGAGCAGTACTTC.

This chain links TRBV6-5 with TRBJ1-2; tentative D call: TRBD1 (5 bases). Germline CDR1 MNHEY, CDR2 SVGAGI. V shed 10 bases and J shed 5 bases, with 20 bases lying between them. The CDR3 covers 14 residues. CDR3 bases: TGTGCCACCTTGGACACCGGGACTTCGTATGGCTACACCTTC. Residues: CATLDTGTSYGYTF.

This clone was seen only once. V and J are TRBV7-9 and TRBJ2-7; maybe TRBD1 (6 bases). V lost 4 bases to trimming and J lost 2 bases, with 12 bases between them. The CDR3 has 14 residues. From germline, CDR1 is SEHNR and CDR2 FQNEAQ (reference sequence). CDR3: CASSSTGQPYEQYF. The CDR3 DNA sequence: TGTGCCAGCAGCTCGACGGGACAACCCTACGAGCAGTACTTC. The entire variable domain, with the rest obtained from reference TRBV7-9 and TRBJ2-7, is as follows: DTGVSQNPRHKITKRGQNVTFRCDPISEHNRLYWYRQTLGQGPEFLTYFQNEAQLEKSRLLSDRFSAERPKGSFSTLEIQRTEQGDSAMYLCASSSTGQPYEQYFGPGTRLTVT.

CDR3 DNA sequence: TGCGCCAGCAGCTTTGGGGGGACAGGGGGCAATGAGCAGTTCTTC. Translating gives CASSFGGTGGNEQFF. The genes are TRBV5-1 and TRBJ2-1, with 11 bases that match TRBD1. The CDR3 consists of 15 residues. Germline CDR1 and CDR2: SGHRS and YFSETQ. J gave up 6 bases and V 2 bases, and 4 bases lay outside the gene matches.

The rearrangement links TRBV19 to TRBJ2-2; tentative D call: TRBD1 (5 bases). Germline CDR1 LNHDA, CDR2 SQIVND (reference sequence). V was trimmed by 1 base and J by 4 bases, leaving 10 bases between them. The CDR3 runs to 15 residues. CDR3 nucleotide sequence: TGTGCCAGTAGTATAGGGGGCGCTGTCACCGGGGAGCTGTTTTTT. Amino acid sequence: CASSIGGAVTGELFF. The full variable domain, completed using reference TRBV19 and TRBJ2-2, is DGGITQSPKYLFRKEGQNVTLSCEQNLNHDAMYWYRQDPGQGLRLIYYSQIVNDFQKGDIAEGYSVSREKKESFPLTVTSAQKNPTAFYLCASSIGGAVTGELFFGEGSRLTVL.

In this sample, this clone turned up once. As DNA, the CDR3 is TGTGCCAGCAGAGGGAGATCCAATGAGCAGTTCTTC. It encodes CASRGRSNEQFF. The chain links TRBV7-3 to TRBJ2-1; TRBD2 might be the D (5 bases). V shed 6 bases and J shed 6 bases, with 9 bases lying between them. CDR3 length equals 12 residues. The germline CDR1 and CDR2 sequences are SGHTA and FQGTGA.

This chain joins TRBV18 and TRBJ2-1, with D tentatively TRBD2 (6 bases). This CDR3 has 13 amino acids. Germline assignment: CDR1 KGHSH and CDR2 LQKENI. Trimming shortened V by 3 bases and J by 6 bases, and 9 bases separated the two germline ends. The DNA of the CDR3 is TGTGCCAGCTCACCCGGGACTTCCAATGAGCAGTTCTTC. Its translation is CASSPGTSNEQFF.

As for this clone: The same CDR3 can be traced to other DNA sequences in this sample. The V call is TRBV9, the J call TRBJ1-3; no reliable D call. The CDR3 is made up of 16 amino acids. V lost 4 bases and J lost 0, with 14 bases in between. Germline V gene lookup returns CDR1 SGDLS and CDR2 YYNGEE. The CDR3 spells CASSPNSGSSGNTIYF. DNA for the CDR3: TGTGCCAGCAGCCCGAATTCGGGGAGCTCTGGAAACACCATATATTTT. Supplemented by reference TRBV9 and TRBJ1-3, the full variable domain reads DSGVTQTPKHLITATGQRVTLRCSPRSGDLSVYWYQQSLDQGLQFLIQYYNGEERAKGNILERFSAQQFPDLHSELNLSSLELGDSALYFCASSPNSGSSGNTIYFGEGSWLTVV.

As to this clone: The junction shows a germline mismatch at one end, possibly a read error. V and J are TRBV2 and TRBJ2-3, with D perhaps TRBD2 (6 bases). The germline gives CDR1 SNHLY, CDR2 FYNNEI. The CDR3 loop spans 12 amino acids. The CDR3 sequence is CASRIRDSNSHF. CDR3 in DNA: TGTGCCAGCAGAATCCGGGACTCCAACTCCCATTTT.

The V and J genes are TRBV28 and TRBJ1-1; D not resolved. Germline V gene sequence: CDR1 MDHEN, CDR2 SYDVKM. This CDR3 is 14 amino acids long. With 6 bases removed from V and 1 base from J, the gap between germline ends came to 12 bases. CDR3 DNA: TGTGCCAGCAGACAGACCGGTGAGAACACTGAAGCTTTCTTT. It specifies CASRQTGENTEAFF. The full variable domain, rest sourced from reference TRBV28 and TRBJ1-1, is DVKVTQSSRYLVKRTGEKVFLECVQDMDHENMFWYRQDPGLGLRLIYFSYDVKMKEKGDIPEGYSVSREKKERFSLILESASTNQTSMYLCASRQTGENTEAFFGQGTRLTVV.

CDR3 sequence: CASTNEWLAARSQETQYF. CDR3 sequence (DNA): TGTGCCAGCACCAACGAGTGGCTAGCGGCAAGATCCCAAGAGACCCAGTACTTC. This chain connects TRBV2 to TRBJ2-5, with 7 bases matching TRBD2. Germline values: CDR1 SNHLY, CDR2 FYNNEI. This CDR3 region has 18 residues. Losses at the gene ends were 7 bases for V and 1 base for J; bases not matched to a gene: 18.

This clone appeared once. The chain carries TRBV18 and TRBJ2-5; D unclear. The CDR3 is 14 amino acids. Germline V gene data show CDR1 as KGHSH and CDR2 as LQKENI. Trimming cost V 0 bases and J 2 bases, with 7 bases left between them. CDR3 coding DNA: TGTGCCAGCTCACCACCCTCCGTTCAAGAGACCCAGTACTTC. This codes for CASSPPSVQETQYF.

This rearrangement joins TRBV7-8 to TRBJ2-2; D is possibly TRBD2 (7 bases). The CDR3 contains 15 residues. Trimming left V 6 bases short and J 6 bases short, with 17 bases between. The germline V gene encodes CDR1 SGHVS and CDR2 FQNEAQ. The CDR3 spells CASRSSAGAAGELFF. The DNA of the CDR3 is TGTGCCAGCAGGAGCTCGGCGGGGGCTGCCGGGGAGCTGTTTTTT.

The CDR3 is CASSESLAAYNEQFF. The CDR3 DNA follows: TGTGCCAGCAGTGAGTCCCTAGCGGCGTACAATGAGCAGTTCTTC. The J gene is TRBJ2-1, the V gene TRBV2; 7 positions agree with TRBD2. The trim removed 3 bases at V and 4 bases at J, leaving 6 bases unmatched. The germline V gene has CDR1 SNHLY and CDR2 FYNNEI. The CDR3 covers 15 residues.

The chain's CDR3 is CASVGYTNQPQHF. The CDR3 region has the DNA TGTGCCAGTGTCGGGTATACGAATCAGCCCCAGCATTTT. V usage is TRBV28 and J usage is TRBJ1-5, with no clear D. CDR1 MDHEN and CDR2 SYDVKM come from the germline V gene. The V gene lost 9 bases and the J gene lost 4 bases, with 13 bases spanning the gap. This CDR3 is built from 13 residues.

The chain has TRBV9 and TRBJ2-1; 7 bases align to TRBD1. CDR1 is SGDLS and CDR2 is YYNGEE in the germline V gene. This CDR3 has 15 amino acids. Trimming cost V 0 bases and J 5 bases; bases outside gene matches: 5. The CDR3 DNA reads as TGTGCCAGCAGCGTAGGTGGGACAGATGACAATGAGCAGTTCTTC. It is translated as CASSVGGTDDNEQFF.

The V gene is TRBV6-5, the J gene TRBJ1-1; D is perhaps TRBD1 (5 bases). The CDR3 consists of 13 residues. The V gene's germline CDR1 is MNHEY and CDR2 SVGAGI. V lost 4 bases and J lost 11, with 17 bases in between. This CDR3 is CASSSLTGMWAFF. In nucleotides, the CDR3 is TGTGCCAGCAGTTCCCTCACAGGCATGTGGGCTTTCTTT.

The chain joins TRBV28 to TRBJ1-1, with unresolved D. The V end was cut by 2 bases, the J end by 2 bases, with 3 bases between. The CDR3 loop spans 12 amino acids. Germline V gene lookup returns CDR1 MDHEN and CDR2 SYDVKM. In DNA form, the CDR3 reads TGTGCCAGCAGTTTACCTAACACTGAAGCTTTCTTT. Its translation: CASSLPNTEAFF.

The rearrangement joins TRBV18 to TRBJ2-3; TRBD2 agrees at 11 bases. V lost 8 bases, J lost 4 bases, and 5 bases stayed unmatched. CDR1 is KGHSH and CDR2 is LQKENI in the germline V gene. This CDR3 is built from 14 residues. CDR3 protein: CASKYSGRADTQYF. CDR3 DNA: TGTGCCAGCAAGTATAGCGGGAGGGCAGATACGCAGTATTTT.